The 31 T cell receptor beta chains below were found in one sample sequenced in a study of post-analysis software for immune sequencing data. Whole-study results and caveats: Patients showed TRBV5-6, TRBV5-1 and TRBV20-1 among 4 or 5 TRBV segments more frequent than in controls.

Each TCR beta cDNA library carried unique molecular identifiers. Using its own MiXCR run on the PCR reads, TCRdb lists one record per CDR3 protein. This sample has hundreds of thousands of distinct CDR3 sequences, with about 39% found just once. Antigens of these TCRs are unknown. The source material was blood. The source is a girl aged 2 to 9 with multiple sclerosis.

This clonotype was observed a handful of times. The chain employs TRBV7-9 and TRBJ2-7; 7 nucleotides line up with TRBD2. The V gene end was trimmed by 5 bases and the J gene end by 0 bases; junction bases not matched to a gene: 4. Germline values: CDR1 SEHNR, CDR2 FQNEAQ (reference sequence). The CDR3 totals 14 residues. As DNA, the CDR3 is TGTGCCAGCAGCCCGCGGGAGTCCTCCTACGAGCAGTACTTC. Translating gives CASSPRESSYEQYF.

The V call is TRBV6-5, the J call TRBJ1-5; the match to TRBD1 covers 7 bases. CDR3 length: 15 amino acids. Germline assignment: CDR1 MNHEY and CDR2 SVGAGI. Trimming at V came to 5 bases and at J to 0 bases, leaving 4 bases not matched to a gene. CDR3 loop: CASSAQGYSNQPQHF. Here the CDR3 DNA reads TGTGCCAGCAGTGCACAGGGGTATAGCAATCAGCCCCAGCATTTT.

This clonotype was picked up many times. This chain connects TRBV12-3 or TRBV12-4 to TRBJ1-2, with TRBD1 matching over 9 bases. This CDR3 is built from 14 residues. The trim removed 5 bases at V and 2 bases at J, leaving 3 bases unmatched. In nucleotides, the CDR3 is TGTGCCAGCAGTCCCGGGACAGGGAACTATGGCTACACCTTC. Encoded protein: CASSPGTGNYGYTF.

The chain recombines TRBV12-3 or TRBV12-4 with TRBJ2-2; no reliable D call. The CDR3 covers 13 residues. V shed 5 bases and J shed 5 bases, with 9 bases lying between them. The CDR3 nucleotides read TGTGCCAGCAGTCCTCAGTTGACCGGGGAGCTGTTTTTT. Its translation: CASSPQLTGELFF.

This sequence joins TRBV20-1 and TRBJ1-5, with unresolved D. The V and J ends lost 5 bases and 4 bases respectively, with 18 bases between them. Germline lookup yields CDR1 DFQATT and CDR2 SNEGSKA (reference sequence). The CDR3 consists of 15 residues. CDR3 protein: CSAFRDLGRNQPQHF. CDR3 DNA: TGCAGTGCTTTTCGAGATTTAGGCAGAAATCAGCCCCAGCATTTT.

Written as DNA, the CDR3 is TGTGCCAGCACCCGCAATGACCCTCGGTACTTC. This translates into CASTRNDPRYF. V usage is TRBV2 and J usage is TRBJ2-7, with unresolved D. V was shortened by 7 bases and J by 12 bases, with 16 bases between the two germline ends. Per the germline V gene, CDR1 is SNHLY and CDR2 is FYNNEI. The CDR3 runs 11 residues.

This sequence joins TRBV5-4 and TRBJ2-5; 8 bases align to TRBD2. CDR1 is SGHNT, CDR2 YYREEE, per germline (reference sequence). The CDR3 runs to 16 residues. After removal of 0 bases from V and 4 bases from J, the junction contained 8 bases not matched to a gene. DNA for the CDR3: TGTGCCAGCAGCTTGGACCTCCGGGGGGGCTTAGAGACCCAGTACTTC. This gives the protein CASSLDLRGGLETQYF.

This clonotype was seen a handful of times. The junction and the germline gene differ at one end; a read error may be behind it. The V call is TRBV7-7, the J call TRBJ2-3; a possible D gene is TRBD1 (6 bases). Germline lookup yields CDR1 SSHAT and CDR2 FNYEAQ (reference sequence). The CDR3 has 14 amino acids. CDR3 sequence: CASSLRQGTDTQYF. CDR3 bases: TGTGCTAGCAGCCTTAGACAGGGCACAGATACGCAGTATTTT.

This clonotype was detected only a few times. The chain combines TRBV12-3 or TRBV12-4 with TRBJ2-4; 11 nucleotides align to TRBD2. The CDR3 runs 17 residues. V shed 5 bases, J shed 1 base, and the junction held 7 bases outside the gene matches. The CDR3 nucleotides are TGTGCCAGCAGTCCATTTAGCGGGGGGGCCGCCAAAAACATTCAGTACTTC. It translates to CASSPFSGGAAKNIQYF.

The chain's CDR3 is CASGLVTSGRAVEQFF. As DNA, the CDR3 is TGTGCTAGTGGTTTGGTGACTAGCGGGAGGGCCGTTGAGCAGTTCTTC. The genes are TRBV12-5 and TRBJ2-1; TRBD2 agrees at 14 bases. The ends lost 0 bases at V and 9 bases at J; junction bases unmatched: 4. Germline CDR1 LGHNT, CDR2 FRNRAP. The CDR3 extends over 16 amino acids.

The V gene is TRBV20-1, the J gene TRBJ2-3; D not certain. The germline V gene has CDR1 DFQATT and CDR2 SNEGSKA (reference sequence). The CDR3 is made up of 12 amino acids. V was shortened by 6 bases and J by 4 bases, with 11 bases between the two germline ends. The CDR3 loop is CSAPSSADTQYF. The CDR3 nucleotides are TGCAGTGCCCCGAGTTCGGCAGATACGCAGTATTTT.

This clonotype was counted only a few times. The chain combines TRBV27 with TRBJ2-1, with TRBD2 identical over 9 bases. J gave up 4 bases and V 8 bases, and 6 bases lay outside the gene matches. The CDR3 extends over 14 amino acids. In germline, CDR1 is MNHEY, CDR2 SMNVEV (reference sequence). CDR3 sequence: CASSTSGPYNEQFF. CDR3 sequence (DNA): TGTGCCAGCTCGACTAGCGGCCCATACAATGAGCAGTTCTTC.

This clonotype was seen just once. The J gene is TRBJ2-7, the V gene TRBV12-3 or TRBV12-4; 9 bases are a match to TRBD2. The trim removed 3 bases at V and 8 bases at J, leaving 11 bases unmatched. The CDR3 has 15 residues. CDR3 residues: CASSLYASGNPQQYF. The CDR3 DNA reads TGTGCCAGCAGTTTGTACGCTAGCGGGAACCCCCAGCAGTACTTC.

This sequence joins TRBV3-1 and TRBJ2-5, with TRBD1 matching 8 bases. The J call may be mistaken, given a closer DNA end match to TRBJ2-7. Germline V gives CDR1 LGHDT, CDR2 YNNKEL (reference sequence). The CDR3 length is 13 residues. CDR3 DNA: TGTGCCAGCAGCCAGTACAGGGGGATCGAGCAGTACTTC. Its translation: CASSQYRGIEQYF.

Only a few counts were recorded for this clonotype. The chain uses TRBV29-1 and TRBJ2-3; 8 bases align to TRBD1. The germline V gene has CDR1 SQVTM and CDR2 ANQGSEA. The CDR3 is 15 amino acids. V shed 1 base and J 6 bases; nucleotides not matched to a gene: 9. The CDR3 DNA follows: TGCAGCGTTGAAGGGACAGGGCGGCCTTCCGATACGCAGTATTTT. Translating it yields CSVEGTGRPSDTQYF.

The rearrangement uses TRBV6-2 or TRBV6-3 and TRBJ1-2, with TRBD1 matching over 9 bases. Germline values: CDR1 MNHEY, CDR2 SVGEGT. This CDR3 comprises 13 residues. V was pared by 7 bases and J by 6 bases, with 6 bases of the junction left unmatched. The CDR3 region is CASTATGGDGYTF. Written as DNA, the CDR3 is TGTGCCAGCACCGCCACAGGGGGCGATGGCTACACCTTC.

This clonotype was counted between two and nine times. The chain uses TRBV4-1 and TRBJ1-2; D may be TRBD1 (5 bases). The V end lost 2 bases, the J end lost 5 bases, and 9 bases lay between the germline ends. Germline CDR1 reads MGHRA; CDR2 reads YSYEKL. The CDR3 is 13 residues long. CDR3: CASSQNGGYGYTF. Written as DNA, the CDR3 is TGCGCCAGCAGCCAAAATGGGGGATATGGCTACACCTTC.

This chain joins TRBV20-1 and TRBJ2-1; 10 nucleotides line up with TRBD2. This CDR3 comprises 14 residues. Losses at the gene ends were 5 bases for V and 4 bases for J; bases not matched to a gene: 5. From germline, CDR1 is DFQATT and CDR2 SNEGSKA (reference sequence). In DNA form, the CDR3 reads TGCAGTGCTCCGACTAGCGGGCATTACAATGAGCAGTTCTTC. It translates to CSAPTSGHYNEQFF.

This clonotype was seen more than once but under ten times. DNA of the CDR3: TGCAGCTTATCAGCGGGGAATGAGCAGTTCTTC. Its protein is CSLSAGNEQFF. The chain couples TRBV29-1 to TRBJ2-1, with 7 bases fitting TRBD2. This CDR3 is 11 amino acids long. Germline-derived CDR1 and CDR2 are SQVTM and ANQGSEA. With V trimmed by 8 bases and J by 7 bases, 5 bases remained unmatched.

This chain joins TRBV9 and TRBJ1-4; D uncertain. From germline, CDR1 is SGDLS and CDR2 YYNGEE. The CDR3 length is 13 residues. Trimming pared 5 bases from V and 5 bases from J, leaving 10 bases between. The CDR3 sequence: CASRGPQNEKLFF. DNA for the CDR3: TGTGCCAGCAGAGGACCACAGAATGAAAAACTGTTTTTT.

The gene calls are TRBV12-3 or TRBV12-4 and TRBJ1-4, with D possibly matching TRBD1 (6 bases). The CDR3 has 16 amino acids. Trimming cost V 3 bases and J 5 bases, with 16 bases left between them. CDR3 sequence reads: CASSLGTGHGNEKLFF. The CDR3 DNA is TGTGCCAGCAGTTTGGGCACGGGACACGGAAATGAAAAACTGTTTTTT.

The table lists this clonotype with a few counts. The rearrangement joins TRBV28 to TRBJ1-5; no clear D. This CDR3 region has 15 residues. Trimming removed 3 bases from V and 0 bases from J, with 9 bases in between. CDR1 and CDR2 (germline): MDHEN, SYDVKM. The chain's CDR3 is CASSFQQLSNQPQHF. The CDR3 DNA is TGTGCCAGCAGTTTCCAACAGCTTAGCAATCAGCCCCAGCATTTT. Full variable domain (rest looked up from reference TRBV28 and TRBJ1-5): DVKVTQSSRYLVKRTGEKVFLECVQDMDHENMFWYRQDPGLGLRLIYFSYDVKMKEKGDIPEGYSVSREKKERFSLILESASTNQTSMYLCASSFQQLSNQPQHFGDGTRLSIL.

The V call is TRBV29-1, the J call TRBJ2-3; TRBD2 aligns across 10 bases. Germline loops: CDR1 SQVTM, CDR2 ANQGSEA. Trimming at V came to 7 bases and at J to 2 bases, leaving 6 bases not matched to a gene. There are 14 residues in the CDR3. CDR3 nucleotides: TGCAGCGCCCTACTAGCGGGACTCACAGATACGCAGTATTTT. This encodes CSALLAGLTDTQYF.

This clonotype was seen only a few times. The CDR3 sequence: CASSLSSGPTPEYEQYF. In nucleotides, the CDR3 is TGCGCCAGCAGCTTGTCTAGCGGGCCAACTCCAGAATACGAGCAGTACTTC. This chain uses TRBV5-1 with TRBJ2-7; 8 bases match TRBD2. CDR1 and CDR2 (germline): SGHRS, YFSETQ. V gave up 1 base and J gave up 4 bases; unmatched junction bases: 13. This CDR3 region has 17 residues.

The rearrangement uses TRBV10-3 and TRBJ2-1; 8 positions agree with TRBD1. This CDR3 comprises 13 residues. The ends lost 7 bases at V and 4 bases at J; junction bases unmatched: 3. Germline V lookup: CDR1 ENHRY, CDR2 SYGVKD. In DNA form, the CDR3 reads TGTGCCATCAAGGGACAGGCTTACAATGAGCAGTTCTTC. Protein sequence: CAIKGQAYNEQFF.

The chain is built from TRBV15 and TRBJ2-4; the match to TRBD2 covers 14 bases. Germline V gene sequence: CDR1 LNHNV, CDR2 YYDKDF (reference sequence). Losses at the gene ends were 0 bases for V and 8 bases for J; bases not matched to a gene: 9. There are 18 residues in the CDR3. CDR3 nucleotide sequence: TGTGCCACCAGCAGAGAGGGGACTAGCGGGAGATCCTTGGACATTCAGTACTTC. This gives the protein CATSREGTSGRSLDIQYF.

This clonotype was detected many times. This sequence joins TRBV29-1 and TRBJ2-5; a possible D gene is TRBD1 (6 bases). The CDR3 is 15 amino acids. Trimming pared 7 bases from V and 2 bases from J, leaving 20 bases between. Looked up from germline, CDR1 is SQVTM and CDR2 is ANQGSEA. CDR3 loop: CSASRDKRGQETQYF. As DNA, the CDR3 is TGCAGCGCTTCTCGGGACAAAAGGGGTCAAGAGACCCAGTACTTC.

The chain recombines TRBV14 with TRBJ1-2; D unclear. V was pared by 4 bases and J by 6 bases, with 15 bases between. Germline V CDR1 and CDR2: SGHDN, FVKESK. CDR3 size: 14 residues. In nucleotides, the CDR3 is TGTGCCAGCAGCCCCACCGTGGGGTTGCATGGCTACACCTTC. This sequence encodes CASSPTVGLHGYTF.

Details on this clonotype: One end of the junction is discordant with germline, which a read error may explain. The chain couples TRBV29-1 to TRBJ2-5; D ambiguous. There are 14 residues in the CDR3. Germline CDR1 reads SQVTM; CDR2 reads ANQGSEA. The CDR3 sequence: CSVEAQGRQETLYF. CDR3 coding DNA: TGCAGCGTTGAAGCCCAAGGACGCCAAGAGACCCTGTACTTC.

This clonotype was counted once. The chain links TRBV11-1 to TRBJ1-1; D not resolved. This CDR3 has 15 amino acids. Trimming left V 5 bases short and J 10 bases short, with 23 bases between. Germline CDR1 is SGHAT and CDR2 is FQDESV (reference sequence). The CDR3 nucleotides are TGTGCCAGCAGCCCGTGGAAAGAGAACTCCCCTCTAGCTTTCTTT. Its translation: CASSPWKENSPLAFF.

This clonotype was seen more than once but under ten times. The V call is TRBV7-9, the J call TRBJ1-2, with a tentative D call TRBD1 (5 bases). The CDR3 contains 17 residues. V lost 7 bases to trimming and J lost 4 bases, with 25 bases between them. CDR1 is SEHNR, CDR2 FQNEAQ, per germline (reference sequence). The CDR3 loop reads CASTATWDPLFSYGYTF. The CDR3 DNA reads TGTGCCAGCACCGCGACGTGGGACCCCCTTTTTTCCTATGGCTACACCTTC.